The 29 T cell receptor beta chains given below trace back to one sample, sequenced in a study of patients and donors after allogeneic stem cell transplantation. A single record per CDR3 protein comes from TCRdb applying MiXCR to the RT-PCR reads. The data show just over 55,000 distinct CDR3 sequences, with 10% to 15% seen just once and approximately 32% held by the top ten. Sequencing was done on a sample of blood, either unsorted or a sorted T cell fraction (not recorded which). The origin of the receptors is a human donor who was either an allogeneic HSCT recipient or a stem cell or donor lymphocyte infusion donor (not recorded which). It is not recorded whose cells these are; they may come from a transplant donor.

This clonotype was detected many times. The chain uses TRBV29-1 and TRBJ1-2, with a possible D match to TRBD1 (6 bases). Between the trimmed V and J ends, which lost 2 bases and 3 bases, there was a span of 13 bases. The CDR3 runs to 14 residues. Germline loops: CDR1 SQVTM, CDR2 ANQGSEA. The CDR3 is CSVETTGNYYGYTF. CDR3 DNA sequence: TGCAGCGTTGAAACTACAGGGAATTACTATGGCTACACCTTC.

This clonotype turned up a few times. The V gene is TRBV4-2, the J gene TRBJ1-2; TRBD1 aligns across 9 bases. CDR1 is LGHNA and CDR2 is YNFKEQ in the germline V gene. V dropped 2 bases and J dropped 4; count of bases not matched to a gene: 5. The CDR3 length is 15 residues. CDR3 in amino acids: CASSQLGQGIYGYTF. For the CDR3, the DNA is TGTGCCAGCAGCCAACTGGGACAGGGAATCTATGGCTACACCTTC.

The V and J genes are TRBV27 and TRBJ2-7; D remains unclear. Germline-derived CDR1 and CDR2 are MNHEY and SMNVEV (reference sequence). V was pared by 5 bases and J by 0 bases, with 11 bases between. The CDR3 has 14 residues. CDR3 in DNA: TGTGCCAGCAGTCCTATCCCCAGCTCCTACGAGCAGTACTTC. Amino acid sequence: CASSPIPSSYEQYF.

CDR3 residues: CASSSQGKAYQETQYF. The CDR3 nucleotides are TGTGCCAGCAGTTCACAGGGGAAAGCCTACCAAGAGACCCAGTACTTC. The chain has TRBV6-5 and TRBJ2-5, with 7 bases fitting TRBD1. Unmatched junction bases numbered 8, after V lost 4 bases and J lost 0 bases. CDR1 MNHEY and CDR2 SVGAGI come from the germline V gene. The CDR3 has 16 residues.

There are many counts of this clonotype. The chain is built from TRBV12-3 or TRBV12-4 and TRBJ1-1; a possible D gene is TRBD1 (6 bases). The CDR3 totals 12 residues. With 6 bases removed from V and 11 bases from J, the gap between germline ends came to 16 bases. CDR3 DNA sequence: TGTGCCAGCAGCCCAGGGGCCGGGGGGGCTTTCTTT. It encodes CASSPGAGGAFF.

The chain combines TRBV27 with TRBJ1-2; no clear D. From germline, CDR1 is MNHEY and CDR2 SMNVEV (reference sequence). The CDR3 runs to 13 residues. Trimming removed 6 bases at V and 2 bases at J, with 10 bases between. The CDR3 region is CASSTHKNYGYTF. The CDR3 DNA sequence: TGTGCCAGCAGCACCCATAAGAACTATGGCTACACCTTC.

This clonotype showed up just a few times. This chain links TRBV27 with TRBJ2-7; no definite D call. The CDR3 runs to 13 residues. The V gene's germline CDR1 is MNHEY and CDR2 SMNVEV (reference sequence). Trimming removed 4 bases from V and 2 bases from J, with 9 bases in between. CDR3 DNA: TGTGCCAGCAGTTCTGACGCGGCCTACGAGCAGTACTTC. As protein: CASSSDAAYEQYF.

The CDR3 nucleotides are TGCAGTGCTAGAGCCGGGACCTTTGACAATGAGCAGTTCTTC. As protein: CSARAGTFDNEQFF. The chain joins TRBV20-1 to TRBJ2-1; D tentatively fits TRBD1 or TRBD2 (5 bases each). CDR1 is DFQATT, CDR2 SNEGSKA, per germline (reference sequence). V lost 1 base and J 5 bases, leaving 12 bases between the germline ends. The CDR3 sequence is 14 residues long.

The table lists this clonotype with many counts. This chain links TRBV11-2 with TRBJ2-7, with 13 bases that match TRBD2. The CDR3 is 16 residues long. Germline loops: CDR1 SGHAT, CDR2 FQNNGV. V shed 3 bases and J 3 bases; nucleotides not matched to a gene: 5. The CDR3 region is CASSLELAGGFYEQYF. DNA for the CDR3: TGTGCCAGCAGCTTGGAACTAGCGGGAGGGTTCTACGAGCAGTACTTC.

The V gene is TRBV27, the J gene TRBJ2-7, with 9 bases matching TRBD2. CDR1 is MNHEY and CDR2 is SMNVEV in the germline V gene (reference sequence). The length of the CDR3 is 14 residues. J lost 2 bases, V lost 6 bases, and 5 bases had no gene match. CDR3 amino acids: CASRGLAGTYEQYF. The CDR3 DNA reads TGTGCCAGCAGAGGGCTAGCGGGGACCTACGAGCAGTACTTC.

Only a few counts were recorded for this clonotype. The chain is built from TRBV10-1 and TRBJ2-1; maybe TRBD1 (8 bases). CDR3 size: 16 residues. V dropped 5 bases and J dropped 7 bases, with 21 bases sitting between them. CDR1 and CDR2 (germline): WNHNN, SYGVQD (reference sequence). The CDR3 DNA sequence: TGCGCCAGCAGTTTTCTCCGGACAGGGCGGGGGAATGAGCAGTTCTTC. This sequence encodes CASSFLRTGRGNEQFF.

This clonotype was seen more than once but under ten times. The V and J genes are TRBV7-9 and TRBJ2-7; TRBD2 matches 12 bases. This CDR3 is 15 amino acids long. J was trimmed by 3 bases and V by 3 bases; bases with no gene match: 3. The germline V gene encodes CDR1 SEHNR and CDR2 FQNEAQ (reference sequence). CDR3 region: CASSLRTSGNYEQYF. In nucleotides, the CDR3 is TGTGCCAGCAGCTTGAGGACTAGCGGGAACTACGAGCAGTACTTC.

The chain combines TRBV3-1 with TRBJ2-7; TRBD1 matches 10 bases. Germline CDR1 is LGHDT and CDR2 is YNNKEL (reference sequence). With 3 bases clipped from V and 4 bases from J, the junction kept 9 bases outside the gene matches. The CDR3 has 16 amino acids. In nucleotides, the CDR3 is TGTGCCAGCAGCCATCGTCCGGGACAGGGGTCATACGAGCAGTACTTC. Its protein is CASSHRPGQGSYEQYF.

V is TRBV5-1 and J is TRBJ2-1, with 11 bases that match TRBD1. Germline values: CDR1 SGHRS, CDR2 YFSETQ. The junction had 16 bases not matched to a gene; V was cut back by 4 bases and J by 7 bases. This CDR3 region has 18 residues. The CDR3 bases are TGCGCCAGCAGCGAGGACAGGGGGCGAAATAGAGGAGAGAATGAGCAGTTCTTC. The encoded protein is CASSEDRGRNRGENEQFF.

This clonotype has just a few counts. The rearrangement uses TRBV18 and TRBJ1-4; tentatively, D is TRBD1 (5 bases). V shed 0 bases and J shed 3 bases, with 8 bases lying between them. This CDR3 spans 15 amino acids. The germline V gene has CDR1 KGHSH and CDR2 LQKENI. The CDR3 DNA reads TGTGCCAGCTCACCACCCCAGGGATCTAATGAAAAACTGTTTTTT. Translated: CASSPPQGSNEKLFF. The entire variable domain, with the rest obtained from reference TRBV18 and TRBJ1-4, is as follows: NAGVMQNPRHLVRRRGQEARLRCSPMKGHSHVYWYRQLPEEGLKFMVYLQKENIIDESGMPKERFSAEFPKEGPSILRIQQVVRGDSAAYFCASSPPQGSNEKLFFGSGTQLSVL.

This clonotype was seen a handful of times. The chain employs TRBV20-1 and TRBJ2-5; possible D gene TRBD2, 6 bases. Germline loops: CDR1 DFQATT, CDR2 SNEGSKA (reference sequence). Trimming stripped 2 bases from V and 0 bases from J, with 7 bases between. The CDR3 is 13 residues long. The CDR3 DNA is TGCAGTGCTAGAAGGGACTACCAAGAGACCCAGTACTTC. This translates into CSARRDYQETQYF.

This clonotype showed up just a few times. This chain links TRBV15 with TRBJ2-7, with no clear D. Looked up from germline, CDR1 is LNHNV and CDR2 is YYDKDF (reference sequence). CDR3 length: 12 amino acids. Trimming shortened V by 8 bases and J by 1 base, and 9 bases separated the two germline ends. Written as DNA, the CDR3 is TGTGCCACCCTCCTCGATTCCTACGAGCAGTACTTC. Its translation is CATLLDSYEQYF.

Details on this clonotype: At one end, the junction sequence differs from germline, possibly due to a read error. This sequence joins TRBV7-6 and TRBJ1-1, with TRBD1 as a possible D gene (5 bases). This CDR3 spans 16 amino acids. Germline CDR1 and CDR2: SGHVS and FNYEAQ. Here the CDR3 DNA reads TGTGCCAGCGGCTTCGGGGGAGGGATTTTGGACACTGAAGCTTTCTTT. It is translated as CASGFGGGILDTEAFF.

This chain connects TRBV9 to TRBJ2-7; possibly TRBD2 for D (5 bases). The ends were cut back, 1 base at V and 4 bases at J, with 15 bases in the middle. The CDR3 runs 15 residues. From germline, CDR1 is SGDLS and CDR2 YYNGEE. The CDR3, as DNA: TGTGCCAGCAGCGTAAATCTAGAGGGAGAATACGAGCAGTACTTC. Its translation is CASSVNLEGEYEQYF.

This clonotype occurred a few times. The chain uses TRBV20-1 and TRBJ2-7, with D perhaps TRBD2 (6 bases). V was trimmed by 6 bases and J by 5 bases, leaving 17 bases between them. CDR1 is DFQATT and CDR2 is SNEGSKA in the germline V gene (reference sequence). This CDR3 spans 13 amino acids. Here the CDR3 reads CSALPGDPDEQYF. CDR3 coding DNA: TGCAGTGCCCTCCCGGGAGACCCAGACGAGCAGTACTTC.

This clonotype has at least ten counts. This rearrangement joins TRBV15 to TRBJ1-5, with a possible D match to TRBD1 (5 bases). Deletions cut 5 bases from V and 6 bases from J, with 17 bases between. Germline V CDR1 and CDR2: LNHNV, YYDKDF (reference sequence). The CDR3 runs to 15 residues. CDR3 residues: CATSSAGGVAQPQHF. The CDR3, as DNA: TGTGCCACCAGCTCCGCCGGAGGGGTGGCTCAGCCCCAGCATTTT.

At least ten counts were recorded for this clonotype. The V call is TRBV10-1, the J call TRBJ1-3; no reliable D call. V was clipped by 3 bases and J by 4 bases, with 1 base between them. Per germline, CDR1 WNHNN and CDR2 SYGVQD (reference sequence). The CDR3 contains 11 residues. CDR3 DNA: TGCGCCAGCAGTGAAGGAAACACCATATATTTT. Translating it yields CASSEGNTIYF.

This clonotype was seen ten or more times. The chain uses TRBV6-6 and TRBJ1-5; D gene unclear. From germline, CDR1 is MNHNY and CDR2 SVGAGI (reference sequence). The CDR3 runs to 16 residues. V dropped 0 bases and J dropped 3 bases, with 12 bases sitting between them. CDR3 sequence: CASSYSAIRYNQPQHF. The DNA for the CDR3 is TGTGCCAGCAGTTACTCGGCTATCCGTTACAATCAGCCCCAGCATTTT.

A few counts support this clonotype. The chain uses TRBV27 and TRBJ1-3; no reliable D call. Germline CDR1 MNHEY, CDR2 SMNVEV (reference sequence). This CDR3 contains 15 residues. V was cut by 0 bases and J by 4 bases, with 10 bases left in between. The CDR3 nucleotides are TGTGCCAGCAGTTTATCTTTCGGGTTGGGAAACACCATATATTTT. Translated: CASSLSFGLGNTIYF.

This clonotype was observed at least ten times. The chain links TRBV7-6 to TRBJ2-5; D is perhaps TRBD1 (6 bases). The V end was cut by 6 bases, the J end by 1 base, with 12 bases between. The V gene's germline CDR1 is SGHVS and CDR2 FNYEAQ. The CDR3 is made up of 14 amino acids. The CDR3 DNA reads TGTGCCAGCAGTTCACAGGGTTTCCAAGAGACCCAGTACTTC. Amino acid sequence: CASSSQGFQETQYF.

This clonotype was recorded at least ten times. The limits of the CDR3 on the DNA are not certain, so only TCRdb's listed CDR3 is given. The chain's CDR3 is CACTPFRARGRDTEAFF. This chain links TRBV30 with TRBJ1-1; the table's D call of TRBD1 was not tested on the DNA. The CDR3 is 17 amino acids in total, end residues counted. Germline CDR1 is GTSNPN and CDR2 is SVGIG (reference sequence).

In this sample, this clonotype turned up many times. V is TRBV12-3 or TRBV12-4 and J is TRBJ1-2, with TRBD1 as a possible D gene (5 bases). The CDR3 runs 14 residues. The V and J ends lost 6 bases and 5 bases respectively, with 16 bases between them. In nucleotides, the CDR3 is TGTGCCAGCAGCCCCTTCTCTCGGGGGTATGGCTACACCTTC. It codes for CASSPFSRGYGYTF.

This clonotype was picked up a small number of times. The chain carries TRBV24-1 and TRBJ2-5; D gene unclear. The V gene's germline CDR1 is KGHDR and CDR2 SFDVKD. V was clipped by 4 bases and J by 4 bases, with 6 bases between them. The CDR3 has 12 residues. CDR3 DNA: TGTGCCACCAGTGACTACCTAGAGACCCAGTACTTC. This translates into CATSDYLETQYF.

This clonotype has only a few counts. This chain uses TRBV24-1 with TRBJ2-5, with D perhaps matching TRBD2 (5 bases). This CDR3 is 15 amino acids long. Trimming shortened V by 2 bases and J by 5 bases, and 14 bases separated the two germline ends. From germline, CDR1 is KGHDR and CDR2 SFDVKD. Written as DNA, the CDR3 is TGTGCCACCAGTGATTCCGGACCGGGATTGGAGACCCAGTACTTC. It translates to CATSDSGPGLETQYF.